This T cell receptor (beta chain) was sequenced in a study of blood T cell repertoires in COVID-19. Looking at the study overall: PBMCs, B-cell-depleted T cells, or T cells provided the cDNA or gDNA that made up the material.

Profiling relied on immunoSEQ multiplex PCR, and the TCRdb table lists in-frame clones only, not all of them. Among around 300,000 clones listed, around nine tenths were seen once. Self-reported history from a screening survey and questionnaire set each donor's cohort. Germline CDR1 LGHNA, CDR2 YSLEER. The CDR3 covers 16 residues. V dropped 0 bases and J dropped 4; count of bases not matched to a gene: 5. Sequenced: PBMCs or T cells enriched from blood (not recorded which). The receptor was isolated from a woman aged 18-29 years who had recovered from COVID-19. V and J are TRBV4-3 and TRBJ2-2; TRBD2 agrees at 7 bases. CDR3 in DNA: TGCGCCAGCAGCCAAGATTGGCTAGCGGCCACCGGGGAGCTGTTTTTT. This translates into CASSQDWLAATGELFF.